The sequence of this T cell receptor beta chain was determined in a study of cytomegalovirus exposure and HLA in healthy donors. General study points: TCR beta sequences reportedly predicted most subjects' HLA-A and HLA-B alleles accurately. A later analysis reportedly identified an Asian-associated ancestry cluster as carrying fewer N-insertions than the roughly 700-donor mean. A further, later analysis showed that HLA-associated TCR beta chains (compared with equally common others) were more clonally expanded.

Concerning this clone itself: Its antigen is currently unknown.

A multiplex PCR was run with 60 Vbeta primers and 13 Jbeta primers. The data were produced by immunoSEQ multiplex PCR, yet TCRdb's version contains in-frame clones alone and is incomplete. The data contain roughly 180,000 clones, more than 70% of them singletons. From germline, CDR1 is LNHDA and CDR2 SQIVND (reference sequence). V was trimmed by 4 bases and J by 4 bases, leaving 11 bases between them. The CDR3 consists of 14 residues. The V and J genes are TRBV19 and TRBJ2-1, with D possibly being TRBD2 (6 bases). What was sequenced was PBMCs. This TCR came from a man in his thirties or forties in good health and CMV-seronegative. As DNA, the CDR3 is TGTGCCAGTAGTAGGGAGGACTATTACAATGAGCAGTTCTTC. It encodes CASSREDYYNEQFF.